What follows is one TCR beta chain and its context. Sequenced by immunoSEQ multiplex PCR; TCRdb stores in-frame clones only, minus some. The sample has fewer than 40,000 clones, more than 65% seen once; the top ten hold around 25%. The sample belongs to a study of blood T cell repertoires in COVID-19. V was trimmed by 7 bases and J by 0 bases, leaving 13 bases between them. Germline V gene data show CDR1 as SGHTA and CDR2 as FQGNSA. This CDR3 contains 14 residues. The sequenced sample was peripheral blood. This receptor was taken from a man between 65 and 85 years old with acute or convalescent COVID-19. This chain links TRBV7-2 with TRBJ2-7; possible D gene TRBD2, 6 bases. The CDR3 region is CASTYGLRSYEQYF. The DNA for the CDR3 is TGTGCCAGCACCTACGGACTACGCTCCTACGAGCAGTACTTC.